The rows below give T cell receptor beta chains drawn from one sample of a study of CD4 T cell repertoires in COVID-19. Generated by immunoSEQ multiplex PCR, the TCRdb table keeps only in-frame clones and is missing some. The sample consists of about 75,000 clones, about four fifths of them appearing once. Here the sequenced sample was CD4+ T cells from peripheral blood, taken after recovery from COVID-19. Source of these receptors: a human donor who had COVID-19. The CDR3 runs from the conserved cysteine through the conserved F or W.

TRBV10-3	TRBJ2-7	CAISGDHEQYF
TRBV2	TRBJ2-3	CASSENPMSGGTDTQYF
TRBV12-3/TRBV12-4	TRBJ2-3	CASSPRSDTQYF
TRBV6-6	TRBJ1-1	CASSYPGQGNTEAFF
TRBV5-1	TRBJ2-2	CASSLEGANTGELFF
TRBV23-1	TRBJ2-1	CASRPGTGGSFAYNEQFF
TRBV3-1/TRBV3-2	TRBJ2-3	CASRRLGTDTQYF
TRBV11-2	TRBJ2-5	CASSSSRAGEGQYF
TRBV11-2	TRBJ2-4	CASSFSGGASNIQYF
TRBV6-5	TRBJ2-2	CASSFEGLELTGELFF
TRBV5-1	TRBJ2-2	CASSSGTSLNTGELFF
TRBV5-1	TRBJ1-1	CASSTTGGNVEAFF
TRBV5-4	TRBJ1-6	CASSLGGENSPLHF
TRBV2	TRBJ2-2	CASEFETSGNGGELFF
TRBV28	TRBJ2-7	CASSSTRDAGHEQYF
TRBV5-5	TRBJ1-3	CASSPGRVTGNTIYF
TRBV5-1	TRBJ2-5	CASSSTLYTGGETQYF
TRBV4-2	TRBJ2-3	CASSRNLGTDTQYF
TRBV25-1	TRBJ2-1	CASREAGVSNNEQFF
TRBV6-6	TRBJ2-2	CASTPSTAGGTGELFF